The following is a T cell receptor beta chain sequence with its context. The antigen is undetermined. The data were obtained in a study of cytomegalovirus exposure and HLA in healthy donors. Across the study: Genetic ancestry analysis placed around four fifths of the roughly 400 donors that were genotyped in the Caucasian-associated cluster. Whole-study results and caveats: Within the data, a cluster of highly shared sequence variants was likely a sequencing artifact.

PCR employed 60 Vbeta and 13 Jbeta primers. Clones were sequenced by immunoSEQ multiplex PCR, and TCRdb holds only the in-frame ones, with some missing. The sample lists under 250,000 clones; around four fifths were seen once. The TCR originated in a boy aged 5 to 17 in good health and CMV-seronegative. The specimen was PBMCs.

CDR3: CASSRQQGRDTEAFF. The CDR3 nucleotides are TGTGCCAGTAGTAGACAACAGGGGAGAGACACTGAAGCTTTCTTT. This chain uses TRBV19 with TRBJ1-1; 7 bases agree with TRBD1. The CDR3 length is 15 residues. Germline V gene sequence: CDR1 LNHDA, CDR2 SQIVND (reference sequence). J lost 3 bases, V lost 4 bases, and 8 bases had no gene match.